The 20 T cell receptor beta chains reported below all come from one sample, sequenced in a study of blood T cell repertoires in COVID-19. TCRdb keeps only in-frame clones here, not all; method: immunoSEQ multiplex PCR. The table shows 150,000 to 200,000 clones, with roughly 79% occurring only once. Specimen: peripheral blood. All receptors derive from a woman aged 80 or older with acute or convalescent COVID-19.

The genes are TRBV3-1 (or the pseudogene TRBV3-2) and TRBJ1-1; TRBD1 matches at 9 bases. This CDR3 region has 13 residues. Germline trimming cut 4 bases from V and 11 bases from J; bases unmatched to any gene: 8. CDR1 LGHDT and CDR2 YNNKEL come from the germline V gene (reference sequence). CDR3 bases: TGTGCCAGCAGCCTCGGACAGGGGACTACGGCTTTCTTT. This sequence encodes CASSLGQGTTAFF.

This clone was counted between two and nine times. V usage is TRBV7-9 and J usage is TRBJ2-3, with TRBD2 matching 11 bases. Unmatched junction bases numbered 10, after V lost 3 bases and J lost 5 bases. This CDR3 spans 17 amino acids. Germline lookup yields CDR1 SEHNR and CDR2 FQNEAQ (reference sequence). This chain's CDR3 is CASSFSTSGSSGDTQYF. The DNA of the CDR3 is TGTGCCAGCAGCTTTTCTACTAGCGGGAGTTCAGGAGATACGCAGTATTTT.

J is TRBJ2-7 and V is TRBV7-2; 8 bases line up with TRBD1. The germline CDR1 and CDR2 sequences are SGHTA and FQGNSA. The CDR3 extends over 14 amino acids. Unmatched junction bases numbered 6, after V lost 3 bases and J lost 5 bases. The CDR3 DNA sequence: TGTGCCAGCAGCTTCTGGACAGGGAGTAACGAGCAGTACTTC. Translating gives CASSFWTGSNEQYF.

This clone was seen more than once but under ten times. This chain links TRBV7-2 with TRBJ2-4, with D unresolved. V lost 1 base and J 4 bases, leaving 11 bases between the germline ends. Per the germline V gene, CDR1 is SGHTA and CDR2 is FQGNSA. The CDR3 extends over 15 amino acids. This CDR3 is CASSLDGGYKNIQYF. The CDR3 region has the DNA TGTGCCAGCAGCTTAGACGGCGGATATAAAAACATTCAGTACTTC.

This clone was found once. The rearrangement uses TRBV4-1 and TRBJ1-3; D gene unclear. The CDR3 has 15 residues. Germline assignment: CDR1 MGHRA and CDR2 YSYEKL. V lost 0 bases, J lost 4 bases, and 10 bases lay in between. CDR3 sequence: CASSQEFGLGNTIYF. The CDR3 DNA reads as TGCGCCAGCAGCCAAGAGTTCGGGTTAGGAAACACCATATATTTT.

The CDR3 region has the DNA TGTGCCAGCAGCTATACCGCGCCCTACGAGCAGTACTTC. Translated, it gives CASSYTAPYEQYF. This chain uses TRBV11-2 with TRBJ2-7, with D uncertain. This CDR3 has 13 residues. Germline-derived CDR1 and CDR2 are SGHAT and FQNNGV. V lost 4 bases and J 2 bases, leaving 9 bases between the germline ends.

The rearrangement links TRBV19 to TRBJ1-2, with D possibly TRBD1 on 5 matching bases. The CDR3 is 13 amino acids. V was cut by 8 bases and J by 1 base, with 11 bases left in between. Germline V gene lookup returns CDR1 LNHDA and CDR2 SQIVND (reference sequence). The DNA of the CDR3 is TGTGCCAGTGTTTCCAGGGATAACTATGGCTACACCTTC. Encoded protein: CASVSRDNYGYTF.

This clone appeared a single time. The V gene is TRBV29-1, the J gene TRBJ2-1, with 8 nucleotides matching TRBD1. This CDR3 is built from 13 residues. Germline V lookup: CDR1 SQVTM, CDR2 ANQGSEA. Trimming at V came to 7 bases and at J to 7 bases, leaving 9 bases not matched to a gene. This chain's CDR3 is CSASQGAGNEQFF. The CDR3, as DNA: TGCAGCGCTTCTCAGGGGGCCGGGAATGAGCAGTTCTTC.

This chain uses TRBV10-2 with TRBJ1-1, with TRBD1 identical over 9 bases. Trimming at V came to 8 bases and at J to 2 bases, leaving 9 bases not matched to a gene. The CDR3 runs to 15 residues. Germline V gene sequence: CDR1 WSHSY, CDR2 SAAADI. Written as DNA, the CDR3 is TGCGCCAGCCGCCTTCCTACAGGGGGCAACACTGAAGCTTTCTTT. This encodes CASRLPTGGNTEAFF.

The CDR3 sequence is CASRDGQGTYEQYF. CDR3 nucleotides: TGTGCCAGCAGAGACGGACAGGGCACCTACGAGCAGTACTTC. The chain recombines TRBV2 with TRBJ2-7; 8 nucleotides line up with TRBD1. The CDR3 loop spans 14 amino acids. Germline assignment: CDR1 SNHLY and CDR2 FYNNEI. V lost 6 bases and J lost 2; bases outside the gene matches: 6.

This chain links TRBV5-5 with TRBJ2-1; no clear D gene. With 0 bases removed from V and 7 bases from J, the gap between germline ends came to 8 bases. This CDR3 has 13 residues. Germline loops: CDR1 SGHKS, CDR2 YYEKEE (reference sequence). CDR3 DNA: TGTGCCAGCAGCTTGGTTGGGCAGAATGAGCAGTTCTTC. Residues: CASSLVGQNEQFF.

This clone showed up just a few times. The chain has TRBV2 and TRBJ1-1, with D uncertain. Germline CDR1 reads SNHLY; CDR2 reads FYNNEI. The V end was cut by 5 bases, the J end by 1 base, with 11 bases between. There are 14 residues in the CDR3. DNA of the CDR3: TGTGCCAGCAGTCCCTTGCAGTCGAACACTGAAGCTTTCTTT. It translates to CASSPLQSNTEAFF. Complete variable domain (other parts from reference TRBV2 and TRBJ1-1): EPEVTQTPSHQVTQMGQEVILRCVPISNHLYFYWYRQILGQKVEFLVSFYNNEISEKSEIFDDQFSVERPDGSNFTLKIRSTKLEDSAMYFCASSPLQSNTEAFFGQGTRLTVV.

The chain employs TRBV10-2 and TRBJ1-1; D not resolved. The CDR3 loop spans 11 amino acids. The germline V gene has CDR1 WSHSY and CDR2 SAAADI. Trimming removed 8 bases from V and 1 base from J, with 5 bases in between. Here the CDR3 DNA reads TGCGCCAGCGCAGAGAACACTGAAGCTTTCTTT. This gives the protein CASAENTEAFF.

This clone was counted between two and nine times. The V call is TRBV30, the J call TRBJ2-7; TRBD1 matches at 7 bases. Germline V gives CDR1 GTSNPN, CDR2 SVGIG (reference sequence). V gave up 3 bases and J gave up 3 bases; unmatched junction bases: 5. The CDR3 is 13 residues long. The CDR3 region is CAWRRTGRYEQYF. Written as DNA, the CDR3 is TGTGCCTGGAGACGGACAGGTCGCTACGAGCAGTACTTC.

This rearrangement joins TRBV6-5 to TRBJ2-4, with 7 bases matching TRBD2. The J segment lost 5 bases and the V segment lost 3 bases, leaving 1 base of the junction unmatched. CDR3 length: 13 amino acids. In germline, CDR1 is MNHEY, CDR2 SVGAGI. DNA of the CDR3: TGTGCCAGCAGTTATGGGGGGGAAAACATTCAGTACTTC. Amino acids: CASSYGGENIQYF.

The chain uses TRBV4-3 and TRBJ2-5; 9 nucleotides agree with TRBD2. V was clipped by 1 base and J by 4 bases; unmatched bases: 7. The CDR3 length is 16 residues. Germline CDR1 reads LGHNA; CDR2 reads YSLEER. As DNA, the CDR3 is TGCGCCAGCAGCCAAGGCTGGAGTAGCGGGAGAGAGACCCAGTACTTC. Its protein product is CASSQGWSSGRETQYF.

This sequence joins TRBV7-9 and TRBJ2-7; no firm D call. Germline CDR1 is SEHNR and CDR2 is FQNEAQ (reference sequence). The CDR3 runs to 12 residues. The V end was cut by 4 bases, the J end by 0 bases, with 4 bases between. The CDR3 DNA reads as TGTGCCAGCAGCTCAAACTCCTACGAGCAGTACTTC. Protein product: CASSSNSYEQYF.

Points on this clone: Additional DNA sequences in this sample encode the identical CDR3. This chain connects TRBV7-2 to TRBJ2-7, with a weak D call TRBD2 (6 bases). The V end lost 6 bases, the J end lost 0 bases, and 12 bases lay between the germline ends. Germline V gene data show CDR1 as SGHTA and CDR2 as FQGNSA. The CDR3 covers 14 residues. The CDR3 region has the DNA TGTGCCAGCAGTTCTCCGGGACTCTCCTACGAGCAGTACTTC. As protein: CASSSPGLSYEQYF.

V gene TRBV6-5 combines with J gene TRBJ1-6; 8 bases map to TRBD1. From germline, CDR1 is MNHEY and CDR2 SVGAGI. Trimming took 5 bases from V and 10 from J; bases not matched to a gene: 10. This CDR3 has 15 amino acids. The CDR3 spells CASSPRGQGQSPLHF. The CDR3 region has the DNA TGTGCCAGCAGTCCGAGAGGACAGGGCCAATCACCCCTCCACTTT.

The gene calls are TRBV10-2 and TRBJ1-2; a weak D match, TRBD1 (6 bases). The length of the CDR3 is 13 residues. V was cut by 8 bases and J by 1 base, with 11 bases left in between. CDR1 is WSHSY and CDR2 is SAAADI in the germline V gene. DNA of the CDR3: TGCGCCAGCGCGTTGGACAGTAACTATGGCTACACCTTC. As protein: CASALDSNYGYTF.